Included here is one TCR beta chain sequence, with context. The CDR3 totals 14 residues. The V end lost 7 bases, the J end lost 0 bases, and 13 bases lay between the germline ends. The germline V gene encodes CDR1 SNHLY and CDR2 FYNNEI. Enrolled through a virtual design, the participants were between roughly 18 and 100 years of age and came from about two dozen US areas. Participant-given clinical history determined each cohort assignment. The entry originates in a study of blood T cell repertoires in COVID-19. Study background: Acute and convalescent COVID-19 samples came from the United States, Italy and Spain. In each case, the material was cDNA or gDNA derived from T cells, B-cell-depleted T cells, or PBMCs.

The repertoire was sequenced with immunoSEQ multiplex PCR; TCRdb's copy has only in-frame clones and lacks some. The profile shows some 210,000 clones, over 80% of them singletons. The sample consisted of PBMCs or T cells enriched from blood (not recorded which). The chain combines TRBV2 with TRBJ2-7, with D maybe TRBD2 (5 bases). This receptor was obtained from a young man with acute COVID-19. The chain's CDR3 is CASKNSESSYEQYF. The CDR3 DNA reads TGTGCCAGCAAGAATAGCGAAAGCTCCTACGAGCAGTACTTC.